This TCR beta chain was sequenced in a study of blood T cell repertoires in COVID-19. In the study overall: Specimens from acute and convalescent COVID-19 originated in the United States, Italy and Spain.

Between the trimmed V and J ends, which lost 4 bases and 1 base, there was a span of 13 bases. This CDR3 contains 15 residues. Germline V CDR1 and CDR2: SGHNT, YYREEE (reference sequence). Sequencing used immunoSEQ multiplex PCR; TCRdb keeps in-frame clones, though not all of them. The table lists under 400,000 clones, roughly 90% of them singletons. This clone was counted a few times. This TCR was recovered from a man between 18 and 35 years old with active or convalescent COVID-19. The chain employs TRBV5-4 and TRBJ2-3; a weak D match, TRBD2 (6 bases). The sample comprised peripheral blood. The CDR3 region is CASSRRDSRTDTQYF. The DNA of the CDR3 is TGTGCCAGCAGCCGCCGGGACTCCCGCACAGATACGCAGTATTTT.